This TCR beta chain was obtained from a study of control samples from healthy donors and cancer patients. TCRdb keeps only in-frame clones here, not all; method: immunoSEQ multiplex PCR. The table records 130,000 or so clones, roughly 89% of them present only once. Material for sequencing was blood. The TCR sequence derives from a man under 40 in good health.

This CDR3 reads CAWSGLGQPQHF. The CDR3 DNA reads TGTGCCTGGAGTGGCTTGGGGCAGCCCCAGCATTTT. V is TRBV30 and J is TRBJ1-5; D unresolved. CDR1 and CDR2 from the germline V gene are GTSNPN and SVGIG (reference sequence). CDR3 length equals 12 residues. Between the trimmed V and J ends, which lost 1 base and 7 bases, there was a span of 8 bases.